What follows is one T cell receptor beta chain and its context. Its antigen is still unknown. This entry comes from a study of cytomegalovirus exposure and HLA in healthy donors. Notes on the study in general: HLA restriction was apparent for most CMV-associated TCR beta chains in a later analysis. The study dropped some indistinguishable V segments, TRBV6-2 and TRBV6-3 among them. A later analysis reported that several of the most significant clusters appeared to be linked to common viral pathogens, among them Epstein-Barr virus.

The study ran its PCR with 60 Vbeta and 13 Jbeta primers. Clones were read by immunoSEQ multiplex PCR, and TCRdb kept only the in-frame ones, dropping some. The sample's table shows 200,000 or so clones. CDR3 size: 13 residues. Germline lookup yields CDR1 SGHAT and CDR2 FQDESV (reference sequence). The ends lost 7 bases at V and 6 bases at J; junction bases unmatched: 8. The sequence came from a boy aged 5-17 years in good health and CMV-seronegative. The sample taken for sequencing was PBMCs. The chain employs TRBV11-1 and TRBJ2-7; 8 bases map to TRBD1. Here the CDR3 DNA reads TGTGCCAGCAACTCGGGGACAGGCGCCGAGCAGTACTTC. Its translation: CASNSGTGAEQYF.